Reported below is one T cell receptor beta chain. The data were taken from a study of technical replicates of blood from several donors. Assay: immunoSEQ multiplex PCR; the TCRdb copy retains only in-frame clones and omits some. The profile covers about 72,000 clones, with 95% to 96% appearing a single time and roughly 0.24% taken by the ten largest. Trimming took 6 bases from V and 11 from J, leaving 16 bases between them. CDR3 length: 12 residues. Germline loops: CDR1 SNHLY, CDR2 FYNNEI. This receptor was obtained from a human donor in good health. What was sequenced was T cells isolated from PBMCs. The rearrangement links TRBV2 to TRBJ1-1, with a weak D call TRBD1 (6 bases). In DNA form, the CDR3 reads TGTGCCAGCAGGGGGGACACCTTATTGGCTTTCTTT. This translates into CASRGDTLLAFF.